The sequence of this TCR beta chain was determined in a study of blood T cell repertoires in COVID-19. At the level of the study: The samples span acute and convalescent COVID-19 from the United States, Italy and Spain. T cells, B-cell-depleted T cells, or PBMCs supplied cDNA or gDNA.

The CDR3 sequence is 16 residues long. The V end was cut by 0 bases, the J end by 0 bases, with 12 bases between. The germline CDR1 and CDR2 sequences are SGHRS and YFSETQ. Per the original methods: Estimation of nucleated cell counts relied on the amplification of reference gene primers. Sequencing used immunoSEQ multiplex PCR; TCRdb keeps in-frame clones, though not all of them. V, J and clone size were drawn from that table, and D and trimming were deduced from the DNA. The sample yields around 110,000 clones, roughly 79% seen once. The sequence was obtained from a man between 70 and 80 years old with active or convalescent COVID-19. The V call is TRBV5-1, the J call TRBJ1-1; no definite D call. Input material: peripheral blood. The CDR3 region is CASSLGQANMNTEAFF. The CDR3 nucleotides read TGCGCCAGCAGCTTGGGCCAGGCTAACATGAACACTGAAGCTTTCTTT. The complete variable domain, with remaining parts taken from reference TRBV5-1 and TRBJ1-1, reads KAGVTQTPRYLIKTRGQQVTLSCSPISGHRSVSWYQQTPGQGLQFLFEYFSETQRNKGNFPGRFSGRQFSNSRSEMNVSTLELGDSALYLCASSLGQANMNTEAFFGQGTRLTVV.